A selection of T cell receptor beta chains follows, all from one sample in a study of technical replicates of blood from several donors. Profiling relied on immunoSEQ multiplex PCR, and the TCRdb table lists in-frame clones only, not all of them. The data hold tens of thousands of clones, with more than 90% observed a single time. Sequencing input: T cells isolated from PBMCs. These receptors all come from a human donor in good health. Each CDR3 is given with its conserved first and last residue. D genes are given only for firm matches. Not every row has a clone size; where given, it reads once, few, many or a size class.

v_gene	d_gene	j_gene	abundance	CDR3nt	CDR3aa
TRBV5-6	-	TRBJ2-7	-	TGTGCCAGCAGAGGACCGCTCGGACAGCCCTACGAGCAGTACTTC	CASRGPLGQPYEQYF
TRBV11-2	TRBD1	TRBJ2-1	-	TGTGCCAGCAGCTTAGATAGTTTCCCAGGGGGCTACAATGAGCAGTTCTTC	CASSLDSFPGGYNEQFF
TRBV6-6	-	TRBJ2-2	once	TGTGCCAGCAGTCCTAGGTCGAACACCGGGGAGCTGTTTTTT	CASSPRSNTGELFF
TRBV7-9	TRBD2	TRBJ2-5	-	TGTGCCAGCAGCTTCACCCGAGGGTCGGGGGGGGAGACCCAGTACTTC	CASSFTRGSGGETQYF
TRBV5-4	-	TRBJ1-1	-	TGTGCCAGCAGCTTGGCGGAGACTGAAGCTTTCTTT	CASSLAETEAFF
TRBV9	-	TRBJ1-1	-	TGTGCCAGCAGCGATCCGGGAGAAAAACCTGAAGCTTTCTTT	CASSDPGEKPEAFF
TRBV28	-	TRBJ2-1	once	TGTGCCAGCAGCTCCCGCCGGTATTCCTACAATGAGCAGTTCTTC	CASSSRRYSYNEQFF
TRBV5-6	TRBD2	TRBJ2-7	-	TGTGCCAGCAGCTTGGGACTAGCGGGGGGGGAGCAGTACTTC	CASSLGLAGGEQYF
TRBV18	TRBD1	TRBJ1-5	once	TGTGCCAGCTCACAACAGGGGAATCAGCCCCAGCATTTT	CASSQQGNQPQHF
TRBV6-6	TRBD2	TRBJ2-1	-	TGTGCCAGCATCCAGAAAGCCCTAGCGGGTATCAATGAGCAGTTCTTC	CASIQKALAGINEQFF
TRBV6-5	TRBD1	TRBJ2-1	-	TGTGCCAGCGGGGACAGAGCCTACAATGAGCAGTTCTTC	CASGDRAYNEQFF
TRBV19	-	TRBJ2-2	-	TGTGCCACGGGCGGAGGGATTGGCACCGGGGAGCTGTTTTTT	CATGGGIGTGELFF
TRBV11-2	-	TRBJ1-4	-	TGTGCCAGCAGGACAATTGCAACTAATGAAAAACTGTTTTTT	CASRTIATNEKLFF
TRBV7-9	-	TRBJ1-2	-	TGTGCCAGCAGCGCACCTCGGGGGAACTATGGCTACACCTTC	CASSAPRGNYGYTF
TRBV2	-	TRBJ1-6	-	TGTGCCAGCAGTGAAGACGGACGGGGTAATTCACCCCTCCACTTT	CASSEDGRGNSPLHF
TRBV10-1	-	TRBJ2-7	-	TGCGCCAGCAGTGACGATATCAGGGGCTACGAGCAGTACTTC	CASSDDIRGYEQYF
TRBV7-9	-	TRBJ2-3	-	TGTGCCAGCAGCTATGGGGCGTATACTAGCACAGATACGCAGTATTTT	CASSYGAYTSTDTQYF
TRBV18	TRBD2	TRBJ2-5	-	TGTGCCAGCTCACCAACTAGCGGGAGTCAAGAGACCCAGTACTTC	CASSPTSGSQETQYF
TRBV13	-	TRBJ2-7	-	TGTGCCAGCAGCGGGCGGGACAGCTCCTACGAGCAGTACTTC	CASSGRDSSYEQYF
TRBV30	-	TRBJ1-4	few	TGTGCCTGGAGTGTACAGCACAATGAAAAACTGTTTTTT	CAWSVQHNEKLFF
TRBV6-5	-	TRBJ2-7	-	TGTGCCAGCAGCCGACTAGTGGGGTCCTACGAGCAGTACTTC	CASSRLVGSYEQYF
TRBV7-9	TRBD2	TRBJ2-5	once	TGTGCCAGCAGCGAACGGACTAGCGGGGACCCGACCCAGTACTTC	CASSERTSGDPTQYF
TRBV7-9	TRBD1	TRBJ2-1	-	TGTGCCAGCAGCCCACGACAGGGCCAGTCCTACAATGAGCAGTTCTTC	CASSPRQGQSYNEQFF
TRBV7-9	-	TRBJ2-3	-	TGTGCCAGCAGCCCCCGCGGCCAGGTCGGGGAGTTTACAGATACGCAGTATTTT	CASSPRGQVGEFTDTQYF
TRBV27	TRBD1	TRBJ1-2	-	TGTGCCAGCAGTGAGGACAGGGTTTATGGCTACACCTTC	CASSEDRVYGYTF
TRBV19	-	TRBJ2-2	-	TGTGCCAGTAGTATCGTCCCCGTTTGGCTGTTTTTT	CASSIVPVWLFF
TRBV28	TRBD2	TRBJ2-3	-	TGTGCCAGCAGTTTAGGCGGACTAGCGGGAGTTTACGGGCCCTTTGGGGATACGCAGTATTTT	CASSLGGLAGVYGPFGDTQYF
TRBV2	TRBD1	TRBJ1-5	-	TGTGCCAGCGACAGGGTCGGCCAGCCCCAGCATTTT	CASDRVGQPQHF
TRBV19	TRBD2	TRBJ2-7	-	TGTGCCAGTAGTATCGGAAGCGGGAGCGGGTACGAGCAGTACTTC	CASSIGSGSGYEQYF
TRBV21-1	-	TRBJ2-1	-	TGTGCCAGCAGCCGCAGGACTAGGAAGGGCGATGAGCAGTTCTTC	CASSRRTRKGDEQFF
TRBV5-8	-	TRBJ1-5	-	TGTGCCAGCAGCTTGACGTGGGGGCTGAGTTCTCAGCCCCAGCATTTT	CASSLTWGLSSQPQHF
TRBV5-4	TRBD2	TRBJ2-3	-	TGTGCCAGCAGCATTAGCGGGGGCCGCACAGATACGCAGTATTTT	CASSISGGRTDTQYF
TRBV6-5	TRBD1	TRBJ2-1	-	TGTGCCAGCAAAACACGACAGGGGGTCGATGAGCAGTTCTTC	CASKTRQGVDEQFF
TRBV28	-	TRBJ1-1	-	TGTGCCAGCAGGTCCGGCAGCGAGGACACTGAAGCTTTCTTT	CASRSGSEDTEAFF
TRBV19	TRBD1	TRBJ1-5	once	TGTGCCAGTAGGACAGGGGGCTTGAAGCCCCAGCATTTT	CASRTGGLKPQHF
TRBV19	-	TRBJ2-7	-	TGTGCCAGTAGTCCCCATGAGGGGGAGGGGACCTACGAGCAGTACTTC	CASSPHEGEGTYEQYF
TRBV6-1	-	TRBJ1-5	-	TGTGCCAGCAGTGAATCGTCCTGGGAGGATCAGCCCCAGCATTTT	CASSESSWEDQPQHF
TRBV25-1	TRBD1	TRBJ2-1	-	TGTGCCAGCAGTGGACAGGGTTGGAATGAGCAGTTCTTC	CASSGQGWNEQFF
TRBV27	TRBD2	TRBJ2-1	-	TGTGCCAGCAGTCCGCATCGGACTAGCGGGGGGAGCTCCTACAATGAGCAGTTCTTC	CASSPHRTSGGSSYNEQFF
TRBV6-1	-	TRBJ1-5	once	TGTGCCAGCAGTGGAATTTCCGGGGGTGGCAGCAATCAGCCCCAGCATTTT	CASSGISGGGSNQPQHF
TRBV5-1	TRBD1	TRBJ1-4	-	TGCGCCAGCAGCTCCCACCAGGGGGGAATGAGCCGTGCAACTAATGAAAAACTGTTTTTT	CASSSHQGGMSRATNEKLFF
TRBV28	-	TRBJ1-2	-	TGTGCCAGCAGTGGGTTGGAGGGATGGCCGGGCTACACCTTC	CASSGLEGWPGYTF
TRBV5-8	-	TRBJ1-4	-	TGTGCCAGCAGCCCGGACCGGGAATGGACTGAAAAACTGTTTTTT	CASSPDREWTEKLFF
TRBV12-5	TRBD1	TRBJ2-1	-	TGTGCTAGTGGTTTCCGGGACAGGGATCTTCAAGCGGGCCGCGGTGAGCAGTTCTTC	CASGFRDRDLQAGRGEQFF
TRBV27	TRBD2	TRBJ2-1	-	TGTGCCAGCAGTTCACCTCTAGCGGGGGCCACCCTAGGCTCCTACAATGAGCAGTTCTTC	CASSSPLAGATLGSYNEQFF
TRBV7-9	-	TRBJ1-1	few	TGTGCCAGCAGGCTGGGGGTTCGGGGGGAGGCTTTCTTT	CASRLGVRGEAFF
TRBV7-2	-	TRBJ2-1	-	TGTGCCAGCAGGGGGAGCGTCTACAATGAGCAGTTCTTC	CASRGSVYNEQFF
TRBV12-5	-	TRBJ1-5	-	TGTGCTAGTGGTCCCTCGACCCCTAGGGGTCAGCCCCAGCATTTT	CASGPSTPRGQPQHF
TRBV10-2	-	TRBJ2-7	-	TGCGCCAGCAGTGAGGACTATTCCTACGAGCAGTACTTC	CASSEDYSYEQYF
TRBV6-5	TRBD1	TRBJ2-5	-	TGTGCCAGCAGTTACGACAGGGGAGGAGAGACCCAGTACTTC	CASSYDRGGETQYF
TRBV6-1	-	TRBJ1-5	-	TGTGCCAGCAGTACGGGTCAAATTAATCAGCCCCAGCATTTT	CASSTGQINQPQHF
TRBV5-4	TRBD1	TRBJ1-1	-	TGTGCCAGCAGCTTGGGACAGGGGAAAATTTGGAACACTGAAGCTTTCTTT	CASSLGQGKIWNTEAFF